This T cell receptor beta chain stems from a study of shared clonotypes between healthy human individuals. Study-wide background: Serving as donors were a couple of women and a few men, whose ages spanned 18 to 49.

Donation came from healthy HIV-negative adults that had no recent acute infections or vaccinations. Caucasian adults residing in Nashville, Tennessee made up all the donors. Germline-derived CDR1 and CDR2 are GTSNPN and SVGIG (reference sequence). Trimming shortened V by 4 bases and J by 1 base, and 13 bases separated the two germline ends. This CDR3 has 14 amino acids. Concerning this clone itself: It differs at one base from a far larger clone, so likely a read error. The sample holds other DNA sequences that translate to the same CDR3.

Assay execution proceeded at the deep level. Assay: immunoSEQ multiplex PCR; the TCRdb copy retains only in-frame clones and omits some. The sample has 450,000 to 500,000 clones; around three quarters are singletons. The rearrangement links TRBV30 to TRBJ1-1; D not resolved. The sequence was obtained from a woman aged 35 to 49 in good health. Some clones in this sample may be carry-over from other donors' samples. Source material: PBMCs. Written as DNA, the CDR3 is TGTGCCTGGACGGATTTGCAGCCGAACACTGAAGCTTTCTTT. Translation gives CAWTDLQPNTEAFF.